Listed below are T cell receptor beta chains from one sample, sequenced in a study of Graves' ophthalmopathy and Graves' hyperthyroidism. TCRdb re-called the multiplex PCR reads with MiXCR, one entry per CDR3 protein. Here the sample spans just over 400,000 distinct CDR3 sequences, under 25% being singletons. The sample taken for sequencing was peripheral blood. Every receptor here comes from a woman between 18 and 30 years old with stable Graves' hyperthyroidism. CDR3s include the opening cysteine and the closing phenylalanine or tryptophan. The D gene is left open where the match is weak. Clone size is stated in some rows and not others, as once, few, many or a class when expanded.

TRBV3-1	few	TRBJ1-2	.	TGTGCCAGCAGCCAAGGTGAAACGGGCTACACCTTC	CASSQGETGYTF
TRBV30	few	TRBJ2-4	.	TGTGCCTGGGATAGGGGGGCAGGGTCTACCATTCAGTACTTC	CAWDRGAGSTIQYF
TRBV7-9	many	TRBJ1-1	.	TGTGCCAGCAGCTTAGGGGCCGGGTTTTCTTTCTTT	CASSLGAGFSFF
TRBV11-2	many	TRBJ1-2	TRBD1	TGTGCCAGCAGCCTCCGACAGGGCCTCGGCTACACCTTC	CASSLRQGLGYTF
TRBV7-2	many	TRBJ2-7	.	TGTGCCAGCAGCTTAAGGTCTCCCAAGCTTAATTACGAGCAGTACTTC	CASSLRSPKLNYEQYF
TRBV6-2/TRBV6-3	many	TRBJ2-7	.	TGTGCCAGCAGTCCTCTGGGGGCAACCTACGAGCAGTACTTC	CASSPLGATYEQYF
TRBV12-3/TRBV12-4	many	TRBJ2-5	.	TGTGCCAGCAGTTCAACAGGGACCCAAGAGACCCAGTACTTC	CASSSTGTQETQYF
TRBV20-1	many	TRBJ2-7	.	TGCAGTGTTCGCGGCCATAGCTCCTACGAGCAGTACTTC	CSVRGHSSYEQYF
TRBV29-1	many	TRBJ2-2	.	TGCAGCGTTGGCCCAGGGACGAACACCGGGGAGCTGTTTTTT	CSVGPGTNTGELFF
TRBV12-3/TRBV12-4	once	TRBJ2-5	TRBD1	TGTGCCAGCACCTGGGGACAGGGGCTACCCCTACAAGAGACCCAGTACTTC	CASTWGQGLPLQETQYF
TRBV20-1	many	TRBJ2-2	.	TGCAGTGCTAGAGCGCAGGGCCCCGACACCGGGGAGCTGTTTTTT	CSARAQGPDTGELFF
TRBV5-1	many	TRBJ2-7	.	TGCGCCAGCAGCTTGGCCCGGGGCGTCTACTACGAGCAGTACTTC	CASSLARGVYYEQYF
TRBV30	many	TRBJ2-5	.	TGTGCCTGGGGGAGACAGAGAGAGACCCAGTACTTC	CAWGRQRETQYF
TRBV9	many	TRBJ1-2	.	TGTGCCAGCAGCGTAGGGAGCTATGGCTACACCTTC	CASSVGSYGYTF
TRBV25-1	.	TRBJ1-1	.	TGTGCCAGCAGTTGGGGGTTAAGTTGGAACACTGAAGCTTTCTTT	CASSWGLSWNTEAFF
TRBV6-2/TRBV6-3	many	TRBJ2-5	.	TGTGCCAGCAGTTCCACTAGGGGGGCCCAAGAGACCCAGTACTTC	CASSSTRGAQETQYF
TRBV11-2	few	TRBJ1-5	.	TGTGCCAGCAGCTTAGTCCCCGGGACAAGGGAATATAGCAATCAGCCCCAGCATTTT	CASSLVPGTREYSNQPQHF
TRBV7-3	many	TRBJ2-2	.	TGTGCCAGCAGCTTCTATGACACCGGGGAGCTGTTTTTT	CASSFYDTGELFF
TRBV18	few	TRBJ1-2	.	TGTGCCAGCTCACCTGGGCGGGACTTTTATGGCTACACCTTC	CASSPGRDFYGYTF
TRBV12-3/TRBV12-4	.	TRBJ1-1	.	TGTGCCAGCAGTTTAGGGGACATCACTGAAGCTTTCTTT	CASSLGDITEAFF
TRBV12-3/TRBV12-4	many	TRBJ2-4	.	TGTGCCAGCAGTTTAGATCCCCTAGCCAAAAACATTCAGTACTTC	CASSLDPLAKNIQYF
TRBV28	.	TRBJ1-2	.	TGTGCCAGCAGTTTATCCCAGGGCGGCGTGGGCGGCTACACCTTC	CASSLSQGGVGGYTF
TRBV20-1	many	TRBJ2-5	.	TGCAGTGCTAGAGATTTAGGTCGGCGGGGAGAGACCCAGTACTTC	CSARDLGRRGETQYF
TRBV7-2	few	TRBJ2-1	.	TGTGCCAGCAGCCCGACAGGCAATGAGCAGTTCTTC	CASSPTGNEQFF
TRBV12-3/TRBV12-4	.	TRBJ2-7	TRBD2	TGTGCCAGCAGTGCGAGGACTAGCGGGACCTCGCGGGAGCAGTACTTC	CASSARTSGTSREQYF
TRBV12-3/TRBV12-4	many	TRBJ1-2	TRBD1	TGTGCCAGCAGTTTAGCGGCGGCAGGGGGTGGCTACACCTTC	CASSLAAAGGGYTF
TRBV12-3/TRBV12-4	.	TRBJ1-2	.	TGTGCCAGCACCTACACCAGTCGGTATGGCTACACCTTC	CASTYTSRYGYTF
TRBV27	few	TRBJ1-1	.	TGTGCCAGCAGTTCTCGGGGTGAAGCTTTCTTT	CASSSRGEAFF
TRBV6-1	many	TRBJ1-3	.	TGTGCCAGCAGCGTCGAACAGGATAGAAACACCATATATTTT	CASSVEQDRNTIYF
TRBV4-1	many	TRBJ2-7	TRBD1	TGCGCCAGCAGCCATGGCAGGGGGGAGCAGTACTTC	CASSHGRGEQYF
TRBV5-1	many	TRBJ2-7	.	TGCGCCAGCAAGAGAACGGGGGACGCATTAGAGTACTTC	CASKRTGDALEYF
TRBV20-1	many	TRBJ2-2	.	TGCAGTGCTTCACCGTTCGCGAACACCGGGGAGCTGTTTTTT	CSASPFANTGELFF
TRBV9	many	TRBJ2-5	.	TGTGCCAGCAGCGCGAGGGACGGCCGGGAGCCCCAGTACTTC	CASSARDGREPQYF
TRBV12-3/TRBV12-4	many	TRBJ2-7	.	TGTGCCAGCGGAAACCGACATTTCTACGAGCAGTACTTC	CASGNRHFYEQYF
TRBV6-2/TRBV6-3	many	TRBJ2-7	TRBD1	TGTGCCAGCACCGGGACAGGGTTATACGAGCAGTACTTC	CASTGTGLYEQYF
TRBV24-1	.	TRBJ1-5	.	TGTGCCACCAGTGAAGCCTCCGGGGGTCGCGATCAGCCCCAGCATTTT	CATSEASGGRDQPQHF
TRBV2	many	TRBJ1-5	TRBD1	TGTGCCAGCAGGAAGACAGGGTCTGAGAATCAGCCCCAGCATTTT	CASRKTGSENQPQHF
TRBV19	many	TRBJ1-5	TRBD1	TGTGCCAGTACCGGACAGGGGGCATTGAGCAATCAGCCCCAGCATTTT	CASTGQGALSNQPQHF
TRBV4-1	many	TRBJ2-6	.	TGCGCCAGCAGCCAAGGCTCACAGAGCTCTGGGGCCAACGTCCTGACTTTC	CASSQGSQSSGANVLTF
TRBV12-3/TRBV12-4	many	TRBJ1-1	.	TGTGCCAGCAGTTTAAGTCCTCTCACTGAAGCTTTCTTT	CASSLSPLTEAFF
TRBV11-1	many	TRBJ2-2	.	TGTGCCAGCACCTGGACAGTCCTTACAGCGAACACCGGGGAGCTGTTTTTT	CASTWTVLTANTGELFF
TRBV27	many	TRBJ1-2	.	TGTGCCAGCAGTCCCTCGGGCCCTAAGTATGGCTACACCTTC	CASSPSGPKYGYTF
TRBV7-8	many	TRBJ2-2	.	TGTGCCAGCAGCTTAGAGAGTGTAGGCACCGGGGAGCTGTTTTTT	CASSLESVGTGELFF
TRBV7-2	many	TRBJ1-2	.	TGTGCCAGCAGCAGACAGAGCTCTAACTATGGCTACACCTTC	CASSRQSSNYGYTF
TRBV9	many	TRBJ1-1	.	TGTGCCAGCAGCGCCGACCCCGGGTCCCCTGAAGCTTTCTTT	CASSADPGSPEAFF